This T cell receptor beta chain came from a study of blood T cell repertoires in COVID-19. Study details: Acute and convalescent COVID-19 specimens originated in the United States, Italy and Spain.

Self-reported history from a screening survey and questionnaire set each donor's cohort. Symptom resolution, clearance, or two negative PCRs marked the recovered donors of Cohort 3. CDR3 length: 14 residues. The V gene's germline CDR1 is SGHKS and CDR2 YYEKEE (reference sequence). J was trimmed by 3 bases and V by 3 bases; bases with no gene match: 6. The method was immunoSEQ multiplex PCR; TCRdb's version includes in-frame clones alone and lacks a portion of them. The data contain roughly 230,000 clones, 82% of them seen just once; the ten biggest clones take up approximately 3.1%. The specimen was PBMCs or T cells enriched from blood (not recorded which). This sequence was found in a woman in her fifties or sixties who had recovered from COVID-19. The chain uses TRBV5-5 and TRBJ2-7, with 7 bases that match TRBD1. The CDR3 DNA is TGTGCCAGCAGCTCACGGGACAGACACTACGAGCAGTACTTC. Translating gives CASSSRDRHYEQYF.